This TCR beta chain was recorded in a study of blood T cells in healthy people across ages. Overall study findings and caveats: Possibly confounding the expanded clonotype changes was the fact that donor CMV status was unknown.

With regard to this clonotype: The antigen is undetermined.

Germline values: CDR1 LNHNV, CDR2 YYDKDF (reference sequence). Trimming stripped 3 bases from V and 7 bases from J, with 10 bases between. This CDR3 spans 13 amino acids. Using a J-beta primer mix together with a sample-barcoded 5' primer, a second PCR was run for about 6 to 12 cycles. TCRdb re-derived calls from the 5' RACE reads in MiXCR, one entry per CDR3 protein. This sample has 1.5 million to 2 million distinct CDR3 sequences, with roughly 27% found just once. The sequenced sample was blood. The chain uses TRBV15 and TRBJ1-5; D ambiguous. The receptor comes from a woman between 25 and 40 years old in good health. Here the CDR3 DNA reads TGTGCCACCAGCAGTGTAATTGGCCAGCCCCAGCATTTT. Translation: CATSSVIGQPQHF. The full variable domain, in which reference TRBV15 and TRBJ1-5 provide the parts outside the CDR3, is DAMVIQNPRYQVTQFGKPVTLSCSQTLNHNVMYWYQQKSSQAPKLLFHYYDKDFNNEADTPDNFQSRRPNTSFCFLDIRSPGLGDTAMYLCATSSVIGQPQHFGDGTRLSIL.